A single sample is the source of the 17 T cell receptor beta chains below, sequenced in a study of molecular identifiers for immune sequencing clone quantification. TCRdb re-analysed the PCR reads in MiXCR, keeping a single row per CDR3 protein. The table includes a few hundred thousand distinct CDR3 sequences, over 20% detected once. The sequenced material came from naive CD8+ T cells from blood, with Jurkat cell RNA spiked in. The subset: FACS-sorted CD8+CD4-CCR7+CD45RA+ naive T cells. These receptors all stem from a human donor in good health. Some libraries in this study had Jurkat cell RNA spiked in.

This clonotype was found a few times. A read error is likely, as this CDR3 ends without the conserved phenylalanine or tryptophan. CDR3: CAFGRGAYEQYS. The DNA of the CDR3 is TGTGCCTTTGGCAGGGGGGCCTACGAGCAGTACTCC. The chain carries TRBV30 and TRBJ2-7; tentatively, D is TRBD1 (7 bases). V shed 7 bases and J shed 2 bases, with 12 bases lying between them. This CDR3 contains 12 residues. CDR1 GTSNPN and CDR2 SVGIG come from the germline V gene (reference sequence).

On this clonotype: A much larger clone is a single base away; this may be a read error. V and J are TRBV5-1 and TRBJ2-7; TRBD2 is a possible D gene (5 bases). This CDR3 is 13 amino acids long. CDR1 and CDR2 (germline): SGHRS, YFSETQ. V was cut by 0 bases and J by 9 bases, with 13 bases left in between. DNA for the CDR3: TGCGCCAGCAGCTTGGAGCTAGCTGGGGTGCAGTACTTC. Translated: CASSLELAGVQYF.

Many counts were recorded for this clonotype. The genes are TRBV5-1 and TRBJ1-1; D perhaps matches TRBD1 (6 bases). V shed 2 bases and J shed 4 bases, with 9 bases lying between them. The CDR3 runs 13 residues. Germline CDR1 SGHRS, CDR2 YFSETQ. CDR3 nucleotides: TGCGCCAGCAGCTTAACAGGGATCACTGAAGCTTTCTTT. Protein sequence: CASSLTGITEAFF.

This clonotype has more than one count but fewer than ten. The chain is built from TRBV30 and TRBJ2-3; D unclear. Germline V gene sequence: CDR1 GTSNPN, CDR2 SVGIG (reference sequence). V lost 5 bases and J lost 6, with 15 bases in between. The CDR3 runs to 13 residues. The CDR3 loop reads CAWGVGLWDTQYF. The CDR3 DNA reads TGTGCCTGGGGGGTCGGGTTGTGGGATACGCAGTATTTT.

This clonotype was found many times. J is TRBJ2-3 and V is TRBV20-1, with TRBD1 as a possible D gene (6 bases). The CDR3 is 14 residues long. CDR1 DFQATT and CDR2 SNEGSKA come from the germline V gene (reference sequence). The V end was cut by 2 bases, the J end by 2 bases, with 11 bases between. CDR3 sequence: CSARSTGITDTQYF. Written as DNA, the CDR3 is TGCAGTGCTAGATCGACAGGAATCACAGATACGCAGTATTTT.

Concerning this clonotype itself: Since a much larger clone is just one base distant, this may be a read error. J is TRBJ2-7 and V is TRBV7-9; 8 bases map to TRBD2. The ends lost 6 bases at V and 3 bases at J; junction bases unmatched: 7. Germline V gives CDR1 SEHNR, CDR2 FQNEAQ (reference sequence). This CDR3 has 14 residues. The CDR3 DNA reads TGTGCCAGCAGACCGGGACTAGGTCTCTACGAGCAGTACGTC. Translating gives CASRPGLGLYEQYV.

The J gene is TRBJ1-4, the V gene TRBV12-3 or TRBV12-4, with 8 positions matching TRBD1. V lost 5 bases to trimming and J lost 2 bases; unmatched junction nucleotides: 4. The CDR3 consists of 15 residues. In DNA, the CDR3 is TGTGCCAGCAGTCACACAGGGGGTACTAATGAAAAACTGTTTTTT. This codes for CASSHTGGTNEKLFF.

As for this clonotype: With a far larger clone one base away, a read error is the likely cause. V gene TRBV6-5 combines with J gene TRBJ1-1; D is uncertain. CDR1 and CDR2 from the germline V gene are MNHEY and SVGAGI. V shed 4 bases and J shed 2 bases, with 11 bases lying between them. CDR3 length: 14 residues. CDR3 in DNA: TGTGCCAGCAGTTCCGGGATCGGCAACACTGAAGCTTTCTTT. Translation gives CASSSGIGNTEAFF.

In its sample, this clonotype was seen once. Sequence at one end of the junction differs from germline and may be a read error. The DNA of the CDR3 is TGTGCCAGCAGTGATGCGGGACAGCCCTATGGCTCCACCTTC. This codes for CASSDAGQPYGSTF. This rearrangement joins TRBV2 to TRBJ1-2, with 7 nucleotides matching TRBD1. Per germline, CDR1 SNHLY and CDR2 FYNNEI. The CDR3 totals 14 residues.

This clonotype was detected only a few times. A much larger clonotype is one base distant, so this may be a read error. This chain links TRBV7-9 with TRBJ2-3; D remains unclear. The V gene's germline CDR1 is SEHNR and CDR2 FQNEAQ (reference sequence). Trimming stripped 4 bases from V and 5 bases from J, with 19 bases between. The CDR3 runs 16 residues. CDR3 in amino acids: CASSSLQTPEIDTQYF. CDR3 bases: TGTGCCAGCAGCTCCCTCCAGACTCCAGAGATAGATACGCAGTATTTT. Drawing the rest from reference TRBV7-9 and TRBJ2-3, the complete variable domain is DTGVSQNPRHKITKRGQNVTFRCDPISEHNRLYWYRQTLGQGPEFLTYFQNEAQLEKSRLLSDRFSAERPKGSFSTLEIQRTEQGDSAMYLCASSSLQTPEIDTQYFGPGTRLTVL.

The V call is TRBV4-2, the J call TRBJ1-4, with D unresolved. Deletions cut 0 bases from V and 8 bases from J, with 13 bases between. This CDR3 region has 15 residues. CDR1 and CDR2 (germline): LGHNA, YNFKEQ. CDR3 residues: CASSQEFEGREKLFF. In nucleotides, the CDR3 is TGTGCCAGCAGCCAAGAGTTCGAGGGAAGGGAAAAACTGTTTTTT.

The chain joins TRBV12-3 or TRBV12-4 to TRBJ2-5, with D perhaps TRBD1 (5 bases). V was pared by 6 bases and J by 4 bases, with 12 bases between. The CDR3 sequence is 13 residues long. In nucleotides, the CDR3 is TGTGCCAGCAGGGGCCAGGGAAGAGAGACCCAGTACTTC. Translation gives CASRGQGRETQYF.

Note on this clonotype: A clone one base away is much larger, so this may be a read error. The missing conserved phenylalanine or tryptophan at the end of this CDR3 makes a read error likely. The chain employs TRBV7-9 and TRBJ2-5, with 9 nucleotides matching TRBD1. Trimming took 5 bases from V and 4 from J; bases not matched to a gene: 8. Looked up from germline, CDR1 is SEHNR and CDR2 is FQNEAQ (reference sequence). CDR3 length equals 15 residues. The CDR3 DNA sequence: TGTGCCAGCAGCCCACTTACAGGGGGCGGAGAGACCCAGTACCTC. Protein product: CASSPLTGGGETQYL.

This clonotype was picked up a small number of times. The chain links TRBV7-9 to TRBJ1-3; the D gene is possibly TRBD1 (5 bases). CDR3 length: 15 amino acids. Trimming cost V 5 bases and J 0 bases, with 11 bases left between them. The V gene's germline CDR1 is SEHNR and CDR2 FQNEAQ (reference sequence). The CDR3, as DNA: TGTGCCAGCAGCCCCGGGGCTCACTCTGGAAACACCATATATTTT. Its translation is CASSPGAHSGNTIYF.

Ten or more counts support this clonotype. The V and J genes are TRBV19 and TRBJ2-1; 7 bases map to TRBD2. V lost 5 bases to trimming and J lost 4 bases; unmatched junction nucleotides: 2. This CDR3 has 13 amino acids. Germline V gene sequence: CDR1 LNHDA, CDR2 SQIVND (reference sequence). The CDR3 is CASSWGGYNEQFF. The DNA for the CDR3 is TGTGCCAGTAGTTGGGGGGGTTACAATGAGCAGTTCTTC.

Concerning this clonotype itself: This clone may be a read error of a much larger clone one base away. Here the CDR3 omits its conserved ending phenylalanine or tryptophan, so a read error is the likely source. The V gene is TRBV29-1, the J gene TRBJ1-1, with D uncertain. Germline CDR1 is SQVTM and CDR2 is ANQGSEA. The CDR3 totals 13 residues. V lost 7 bases and J lost 4, with 16 bases in between. As DNA, the CDR3 is TGCAGCGCTTTCCCCGCCAGGAGCACTGAAGCTTTCTCT. Amino acids: CSAFPARSTEAFS.

The chain couples TRBV4-2 to TRBJ2-1; perhaps TRBD1 as D (5 bases). V lost 1 base to trimming and J lost 7 bases, with 14 bases between them. Germline lookup yields CDR1 LGHNA and CDR2 YNFKEQ. The CDR3 is made up of 15 amino acids. The CDR3 sequence: CASSQGKTAGNEQFF. In DNA form, the CDR3 reads TGTGCCAGCAGCCAAGGGAAGACTGCAGGGAATGAGCAGTTCTTC.